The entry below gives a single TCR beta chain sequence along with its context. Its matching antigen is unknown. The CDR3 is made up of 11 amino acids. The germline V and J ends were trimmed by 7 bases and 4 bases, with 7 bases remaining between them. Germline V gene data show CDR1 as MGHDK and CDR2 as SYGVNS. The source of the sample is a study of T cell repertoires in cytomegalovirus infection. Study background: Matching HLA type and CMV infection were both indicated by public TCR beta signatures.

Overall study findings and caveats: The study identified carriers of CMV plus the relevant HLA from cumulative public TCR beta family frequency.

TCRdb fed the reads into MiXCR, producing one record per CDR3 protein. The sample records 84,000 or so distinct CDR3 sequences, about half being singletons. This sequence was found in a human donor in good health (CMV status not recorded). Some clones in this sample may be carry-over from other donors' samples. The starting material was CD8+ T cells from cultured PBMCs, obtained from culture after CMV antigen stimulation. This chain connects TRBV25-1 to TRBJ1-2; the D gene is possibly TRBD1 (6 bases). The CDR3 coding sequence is TGTGCCAGCAAGGGGGGCTATGGCTACACCTTC. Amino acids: CASKGGYGYTF.